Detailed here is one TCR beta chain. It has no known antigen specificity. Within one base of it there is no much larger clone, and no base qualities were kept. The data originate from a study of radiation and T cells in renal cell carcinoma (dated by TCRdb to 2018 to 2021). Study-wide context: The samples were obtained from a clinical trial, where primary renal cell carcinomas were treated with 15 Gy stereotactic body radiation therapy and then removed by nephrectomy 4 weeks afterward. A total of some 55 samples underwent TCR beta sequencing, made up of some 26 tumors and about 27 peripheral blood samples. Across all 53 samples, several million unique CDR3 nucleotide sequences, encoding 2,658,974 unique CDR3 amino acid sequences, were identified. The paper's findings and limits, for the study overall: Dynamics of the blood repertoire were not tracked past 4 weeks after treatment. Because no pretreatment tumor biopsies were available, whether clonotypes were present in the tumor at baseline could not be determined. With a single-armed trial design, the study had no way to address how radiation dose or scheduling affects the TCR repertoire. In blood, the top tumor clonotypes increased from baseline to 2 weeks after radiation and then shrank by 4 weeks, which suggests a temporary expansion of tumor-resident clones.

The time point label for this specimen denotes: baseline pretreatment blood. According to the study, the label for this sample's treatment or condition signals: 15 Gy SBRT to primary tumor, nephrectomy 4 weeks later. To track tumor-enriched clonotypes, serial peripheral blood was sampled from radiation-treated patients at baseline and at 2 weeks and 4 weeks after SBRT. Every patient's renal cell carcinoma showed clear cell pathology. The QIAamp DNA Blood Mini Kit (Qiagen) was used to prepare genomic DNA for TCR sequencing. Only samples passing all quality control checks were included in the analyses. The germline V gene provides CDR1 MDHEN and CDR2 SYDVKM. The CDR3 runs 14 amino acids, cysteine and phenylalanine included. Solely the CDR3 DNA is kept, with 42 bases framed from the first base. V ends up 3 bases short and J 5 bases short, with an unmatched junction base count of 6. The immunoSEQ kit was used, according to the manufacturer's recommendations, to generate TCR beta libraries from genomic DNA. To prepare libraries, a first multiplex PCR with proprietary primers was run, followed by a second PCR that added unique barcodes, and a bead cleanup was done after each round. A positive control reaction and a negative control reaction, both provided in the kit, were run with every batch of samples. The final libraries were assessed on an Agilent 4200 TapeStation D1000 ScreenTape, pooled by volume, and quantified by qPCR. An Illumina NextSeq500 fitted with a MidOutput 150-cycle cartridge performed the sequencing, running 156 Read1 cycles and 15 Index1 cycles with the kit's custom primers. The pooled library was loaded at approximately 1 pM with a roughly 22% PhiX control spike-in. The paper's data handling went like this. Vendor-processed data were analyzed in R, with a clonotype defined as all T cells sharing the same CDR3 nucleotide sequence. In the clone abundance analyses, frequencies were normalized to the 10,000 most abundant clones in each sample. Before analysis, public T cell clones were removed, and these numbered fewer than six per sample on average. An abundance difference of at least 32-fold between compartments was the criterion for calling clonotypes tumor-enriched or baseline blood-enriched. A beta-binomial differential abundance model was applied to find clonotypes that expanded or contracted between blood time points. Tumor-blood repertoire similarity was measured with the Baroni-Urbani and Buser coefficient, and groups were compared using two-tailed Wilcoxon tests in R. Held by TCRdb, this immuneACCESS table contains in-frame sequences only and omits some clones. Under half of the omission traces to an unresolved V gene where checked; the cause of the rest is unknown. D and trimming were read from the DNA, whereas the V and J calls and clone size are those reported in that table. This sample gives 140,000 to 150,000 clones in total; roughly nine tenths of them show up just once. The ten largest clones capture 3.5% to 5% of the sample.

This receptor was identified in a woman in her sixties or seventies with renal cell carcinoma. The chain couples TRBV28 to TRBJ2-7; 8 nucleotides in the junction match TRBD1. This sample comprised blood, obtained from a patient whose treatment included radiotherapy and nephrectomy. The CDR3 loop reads CASSFDRGRNEQYF. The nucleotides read TGTGCCAGCAGTTTCGACAGGGGAAGAAACGAGCAGTACTTC. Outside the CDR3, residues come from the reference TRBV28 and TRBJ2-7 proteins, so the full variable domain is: DVKVTQSSRYLVKRTGEKVFLECVQDMDHENMFWYRQDPGLGLRLIYFSYDVKMKEKGDIPEGYSVSREKKERFSLILESASTNQTSMYLCASSFDRGRNEQYFGPGTRLTVT.